The 5 T cell receptor beta chains below were found in one sample sequenced in a study of Ad26.COV2.S vaccination and SARS-CoV-2 variants. Described treatment: approximately 18 received Ad26.COV2.S at low or high dose, single or two shots; roughly five received placebo; per-sample allocation not given. Sampling happened 63 days after the first vaccine or placebo injection. The method was immunoSEQ multiplex PCR; TCRdb's version includes in-frame clones alone and lacks a portion of them. The sample has a few hundred thousand clones; approximately 89% are singletons. The source material was peripheral blood, sampled in a trial of Ad26.COV2.S vaccine versus placebo. The receptors here all came from a person aged 18-60 years who received the Ad26.COV2.S COVID-19 vaccine or a placebo.

The V call is TRBV5-4, the J call TRBJ2-1; 12 bases are shared with TRBD2. This CDR3 has 15 residues. CDR1 and CDR2 from the germline V gene are SGHNT and YYREEE (reference sequence). J gave up 6 bases and V 2 bases, and 3 bases lay outside the gene matches. CDR3 bases: TGTGCCAGCAGCTTTTCTAGCGGGAGGGCCAATGAGCAGTTCTTC. Translation: CASSFSSGRANEQFF.

CDR3 in DNA: TGTGCCAGCAGTCACGGGACTAGCGGTATATACGAGCAGTACTTC. This translates into CASSHGTSGIYEQYF. The chain employs TRBV28 and TRBJ2-7, with 11 bases lining up with TRBD2. Germline V gives CDR1 MDHEN, CDR2 SYDVKM. This CDR3 is 15 amino acids long. V dropped 5 bases and J dropped 4; count of bases not matched to a gene: 7.

The chain carries TRBV2 and TRBJ1-5, with no clear D. V was pared by 3 bases and J by 2 bases, with 5 bases between. The CDR3 extends over 13 amino acids. CDR1 is SNHLY and CDR2 is FYNNEI in the germline V gene. CDR3 sequence (DNA): TGTGCCAGCAGTGATCTGGGCAATCAGCCCCAGCATTTT. Translation: CASSDLGNQPQHF.

The chain uses TRBV9 and TRBJ1-1; possibly TRBD1 for D (5 bases). Germline CDR1 reads SGDLS; CDR2 reads YYNGEE. The CDR3 totals 15 residues. V was shortened by 3 bases and J by 1 base, with 13 bases between the two germline ends. DNA for the CDR3: TGTGCCAGCAGCGCCCAGGGAAATACGAACACTGAAGCTTTCTTT. As protein: CASSAQGNTNTEAFF.

This chain uses TRBV6-5 with TRBJ1-1; 7 bases line up with TRBD1. This CDR3 is 13 amino acids long. V lost 7 bases and J lost 4; bases outside the gene matches: 6. Looked up from germline, CDR1 is MNHEY and CDR2 is SVGAGI. CDR3 sequence: CASIFSGGTEAFF. DNA of the CDR3: TGTGCCAGCATTTTCTCAGGGGGCACTGAAGCTTTCTTT.